One and the same sample provided the 32 T cell receptor beta chains below, sequenced in a study of shared clonotypes between healthy human individuals. Sequenced by immunoSEQ multiplex PCR; TCRdb stores in-frame clones only, minus some. The table includes about 680,000 clones, approximately 90% detected once. CD45RO-negative, CCR7-positively selected cells formed the naive CD8 fraction, excluding terminally differentiated effector memory CD45RA+ cells. The sequenced sample consisted of naive CD8+ T cells sorted from blood. The receptor source for this set is a young man in good health.

The rearrangement joins TRBV28 to TRBJ1-4; D is unresolved. The germline V and J ends were trimmed by 1 base and 0 bases, with 9 bases remaining between them. This CDR3 has 16 residues. CDR1 is MDHEN and CDR2 is SYDVKM in the germline V gene. The CDR3 DNA reads TGTGCCAGCAGTTTATACCAGACCTCAACTAATGAAAAACTGTTTTTT. It encodes CASSLYQTSTNEKLFF.

J is TRBJ2-7 and V is TRBV5-6; TRBD1 matches at 9 bases. The ends lost 4 bases at V and 4 bases at J; junction bases unmatched: 9. This CDR3 is built from 15 residues. Germline CDR1 and CDR2: SGHDT and YYEEEE. The CDR3 reads CASSPWGQGYYEQYF. The CDR3 nucleotides are TGTGCCAGCAGCCCGTGGGGACAGGGATATTACGAGCAGTACTTC. Complete variable domain (other parts from reference TRBV5-6 and TRBJ2-7): DAGVTQSPTHLIKTRGQQVTLRCSPKSGHDTVSWYQQALGQGPQFIFQYYEEEERQRGNFPDRFSGHQFPNYSSELNVNALLLGDSALYLCASSPWGQGYYEQYFGPGTRLTVT.

J is TRBJ2-3 and V is TRBV10-3; 16 nucleotides match TRBD2. Unmatched junction bases numbered 9, after V lost 7 bases and J lost 2 bases. Germline-derived CDR1 and CDR2 are ENHRY and SYGVKD. The CDR3 has 18 residues. CDR3 bases: TGTGCCATCAAATCGGGACTAGCGGGAGGGCCAACCACAGATACGCAGTATTTT. Translated, it gives CAIKSGLAGGPTTDTQYF.

The J gene is TRBJ1-2, the V gene TRBV27; D is unresolved. This CDR3 comprises 13 residues. V was trimmed by 0 bases and J by 8 bases, leaving 10 bases between them. CDR1 is MNHEY, CDR2 SMNVEV, per germline (reference sequence). The CDR3, as DNA: TGTGCCAGCAGTTTATCCGAGAGGGCGGGCTACACCTTC. It yields the protein CASSLSERAGYTF.

V usage is TRBV4-3 and J usage is TRBJ2-5; 7 bases fit TRBD1. CDR1 and CDR2 from the germline V gene are LGHNA and YSLEER. The CDR3 runs 14 residues. The ends lost 4 bases at V and 5 bases at J; junction bases unmatched: 7. This CDR3 is CASSPSTGWETQYF. CDR3 in DNA: TGCGCCAGCAGCCCGTCGACAGGGTGGGAGACCCAGTACTTC.

The rearrangement links TRBV7-9 to TRBJ1-1; D gene ambiguous. The CDR3 extends over 14 amino acids. Trimming took 4 bases from V and 1 from J, leaving 10 bases between them. Germline V CDR1 and CDR2: SEHNR, FQNEAQ (reference sequence). The CDR3: CASSSRSENTEAFF. The CDR3 DNA sequence: TGTGCCAGCAGCTCCCGTAGTGAGAACACTGAAGCTTTCTTT.

The chain joins TRBV6-4 to TRBJ1-2; tentative D call: TRBD1 (6 bases). Germline-derived CDR1 and CDR2 are MRHNA and SNTAGT. Trimming stripped 5 bases from V and 8 bases from J, with 15 bases between. This CDR3 is built from 13 residues. The CDR3: CASSPTGSGGYTF. The CDR3 DNA reads TGTGCCAGCAGTCCCACAGGGAGTGGAGGCTACACCTTC.

V and J are TRBV9 and TRBJ2-7; 7 nucleotides agree with TRBD1. V was clipped by 3 bases and J by 4 bases; unmatched bases: 7. CDR1 is SGDLS, CDR2 YYNGEE, per germline. This CDR3 region has 14 residues. The CDR3 reads CASSGRDREYEQYF. In DNA, the CDR3 is TGTGCCAGCAGCGGACGGGACAGAGAATACGAGCAGTACTTC.

This chain joins TRBV30 and TRBJ1-2; D might be TRBD1 (5 bases). This CDR3 has 13 residues. Trimming removed 1 base at V and 2 bases at J, with 8 bases between. From germline, CDR1 is GTSNPN and CDR2 SVGIG (reference sequence). For the CDR3, the DNA is TGTGCCTGGAGTGGGGGCGGCAACTATGGCTACACCTTC. Translated: CAWSGGGNYGYTF.

The CDR3 DNA reads as TGTGCCAGCAGCTTAGTATCGGGGGCCTACGAGCAGTACTTC. Translating gives CASSLVSGAYEQYF. The chain has TRBV7-8 and TRBJ2-7, with D perhaps matching TRBD2 (6 bases). Germline V lookup: CDR1 SGHVS, CDR2 FQNEAQ. Trimming took off 1 base at V and 2 bases at J, with 9 bases between the two ends. The CDR3 has 14 amino acids.

V gene TRBV5-4 combines with J gene TRBJ2-1; 12 bases align to TRBD2. The CDR3 length is 14 residues. The V segment lost 4 bases and the J segment 7 bases; nucleotides outside the gene matches: 3. Germline V CDR1 and CDR2: SGHNT, YYREEE (reference sequence). The CDR3 DNA reads TGTGCCAGCAGCCGCGGGACTAGCGGGAATGAGCAGTTCTTC. The encoded protein is CASSRGTSGNEQFF. The variable domain in full, completed from reference TRBV5-4 and TRBJ2-1, reads ETGVTQSPTHLIKTRGQQVTLRCSSQSGHNTVSWYQQALGQGPQFIFQYYREEENGRGNFPPRFSGLQFPNYSSELNVNALELDDSALYLCASSRGTSGNEQFFGPGTRLTVL.

This clone appeared once. The V call is TRBV5-4, the J call TRBJ1-4; D gene uncertain. The CDR3 spans 14 residues. Per germline, CDR1 SGHNT and CDR2 YYREEE (reference sequence). Trimming removed 1 base at V and 6 bases at J, with 10 bases between. The CDR3 coding sequence is TGTGCCAGCAGCTTGATCAGTAGTCATGAAAAACTGTTTTTT. The encoded protein is CASSLISSHEKLFF.

The gene calls are TRBV25-1 and TRBJ2-1; D unresolved. V was clipped by 2 bases and J by 4 bases, with 18 bases between them. The CDR3 consists of 17 residues. Germline values: CDR1 MGHDK, CDR2 SYGVNS. CDR3 bases: TGTGCCAGCAGTGAAAGTTTTGAGCAGGTGGGTTACAATGAGCAGTTCTTC. Its translation: CASSESFEQVGYNEQFF.

The chain carries TRBV7-9 and TRBJ2-1; the match to TRBD2 covers 9 bases. Germline V lookup: CDR1 SEHNR, CDR2 FQNEAQ (reference sequence). CDR3 size: 13 residues. J was trimmed by 6 bases and V by 7 bases; bases with no gene match: 4. This CDR3 is CASIVAGVNEQFF. CDR3 nucleotides: TGTGCCAGCATCGTAGCGGGAGTCAATGAGCAGTTCTTC.

This chain links TRBV27 with TRBJ2-7, with TRBD1 as a possible D gene (6 bases). Germline V gives CDR1 MNHEY, CDR2 SMNVEV (reference sequence). The V end was cut by 5 bases, the J end by 5 bases, with 28 bases between. This CDR3 region has 18 residues. The CDR3 reads CASSPVHTQAGQYHEQYF. As DNA, the CDR3 is TGTGCCAGCAGTCCCGTCCATACCCAGGCCGGACAGTACCACGAGCAGTACTTC.

The gene calls are TRBV2 and TRBJ2-7; 13 bases are shared with TRBD2. The CDR3 is 16 amino acids. V was clipped by 6 bases and J by 2 bases; unmatched bases: 7. Germline V gives CDR1 SNHLY, CDR2 FYNNEI. In DNA, the CDR3 is TGTGCCAGCAGGAGGACTAGCGGGAGTAACGCCTACGAGCAGTACTTC. Its translation: CASRRTSGSNAYEQYF.

In its sample, this clone was seen a few times. The CDR3 sequence is CASSGGGQEQYF. As DNA, the CDR3 is TGTGCCAGCAGTGGGGGGGGGCAAGAGCAGTACTTC. The V call is TRBV25-1, the J call TRBJ2-7, with D maybe TRBD2 (7 bases). The V gene's germline CDR1 is MGHDK and CDR2 SYGVNS. The V and J ends lost 4 bases and 7 bases respectively, with 11 bases between them. The CDR3 contains 12 residues.

The rearrangement uses TRBV28 and TRBJ2-7; no reliable D call. This CDR3 is built from 14 residues. V was pared by 2 bases and J by 0 bases, with 8 bases between. From germline, CDR1 is MDHEN and CDR2 SYDVKM. In DNA form, the CDR3 reads TGTGCCAGCAGTTTAGGAGCTCTCTCCTACGAGCAGTACTTC. Translated: CASSLGALSYEQYF.

The chain links TRBV7-2 to TRBJ1-1; D remains unclear. V was shortened by 1 base and J by 10 bases, with 13 bases between the two germline ends. CDR3 length: 13 residues. Germline assignment: CDR1 SGHTA and CDR2 FQGNSA. The CDR3 DNA sequence: TGTGCCAGCAGCTTAGGTAAACAACTAGGAGCTTTCTTT. It encodes CASSLGKQLGAFF.

This rearrangement joins TRBV19 to TRBJ2-1, with 13 bases aligning to TRBD2. Germline CDR1 is LNHDA and CDR2 is SQIVND (reference sequence). V was clipped by 3 bases and J by 5 bases; unmatched bases: 7. This CDR3 has 17 amino acids. The CDR3 DNA sequence: TGTGCCAGTAGTATCTCGGGACTAGCGGGATATAACAATGAGCAGTTCTTC. Amino acid sequence: CASSISGLAGYNNEQFF.

The chain links TRBV6-5 to TRBJ2-7, with 8 bases that match TRBD2. CDR1 is MNHEY and CDR2 is SVGAGI in the germline V gene. Trimming cost V 1 base and J 7 bases; bases outside gene matches: 9. The CDR3 is 15 residues long. The CDR3 DNA follows: TGTGCCAGCAGTTACTACGACGGGAGGGCGTATGAGCAGTACTTC. It translates to CASSYYDGRAYEQYF.

The rearrangement links TRBV6-6 to TRBJ2-1; no definite D call. Germline V CDR1 and CDR2: MNHNY, SVGAGI (reference sequence). V dropped 7 bases and J dropped 5 bases, with 12 bases sitting between them. CDR3 length: 13 amino acids. Here the CDR3 reads CASNPQKNNEQFF. The CDR3 coding sequence is TGTGCCAGCAACCCACAAAAAAACAATGAGCAGTTCTTC.

The chain carries TRBV5-4 and TRBJ2-1; D is unclear. V lost 0 bases and J 6 bases, leaving 13 bases between the germline ends. The germline V gene has CDR1 SGHNT and CDR2 YYREEE (reference sequence). The CDR3 runs to 15 residues. The CDR3, as DNA: TGTGCCAGCAGCTTGGTTTCCCTTAGTAGCAATGAGCAGTTCTTC. It is translated as CASSLVSLSSNEQFF.

This chain uses TRBV7-2 with TRBJ2-5; D may be TRBD2 (6 bases). V was cut by 5 bases and J by 5 bases, with 15 bases left in between. Germline CDR1 and CDR2: SGHTA and FQGNSA. The CDR3 spans 14 residues. The CDR3 region has the DNA TGTGCCAGCAGCAAAGGACCGGGGGAGGAGACCCAGTACTTC. As protein: CASSKGPGEETQYF.

This clone was picked up a small number of times. The chain is built from TRBV5-1 and TRBJ1-5, with 8 bases fitting TRBD1. The CDR3 is 15 amino acids. V dropped 4 bases and J dropped 4; count of bases not matched to a gene: 7. In germline, CDR1 is SGHRS, CDR2 YFSETQ. The chain's CDR3 is CASSVGQGRNQPQHF. In nucleotides, the CDR3 is TGCGCCAGCAGCGTCGGACAGGGCAGGAATCAGCCCCAGCATTTT.

Of note for this clone: The sample contains more than one DNA sequence encoding this CDR3. The chain recombines TRBV4-3 with TRBJ2-1; 13 bases are a match to TRBD2. The V gene's germline CDR1 is LGHNA and CDR2 YSLEER. The V and J ends lost 0 bases and 6 bases, in that order; junction bases with no gene match: 2. The CDR3 has 16 amino acids. The chain's CDR3 is CASSQDGLAGVNEQFF. The CDR3 coding sequence is TGCGCCAGCAGCCAAGATGGACTAGCGGGAGTCAATGAGCAGTTCTTC.

This chain links TRBV9 with TRBJ1-1, with D hard to call. V was cut by 3 bases and J by 5 bases, with 11 bases left in between. The germline CDR1 and CDR2 sequences are SGDLS and YYNGEE. The CDR3 is 13 residues long. The CDR3 DNA reads TGTGCCAGCAGCGCCTATGATGGGACTGAAGCTTTCTTT. Its translation is CASSAYDGTEAFF.

This clone was observed once. This rearrangement joins TRBV19 to TRBJ2-5; D not certain. Germline V lookup: CDR1 LNHDA, CDR2 SQIVND (reference sequence). The CDR3 totals 15 residues. Trimming removed 4 bases from V and 3 bases from J, with 15 bases in between. CDR3: CASSTTSFIKETQYF. CDR3 nucleotide sequence: TGTGCCAGTAGTACCACCTCGTTCATCAAAGAGACCCAGTACTTC.

The chain joins TRBV14 to TRBJ2-7, with TRBD1 matching 8 bases. The CDR3 length is 12 residues. V trimming: 8 bases; J trimming: 2 bases; junction bases outside the gene matches: 2. In germline, CDR1 is SGHDN, CDR2 FVKESK. As DNA, the CDR3 is TGTGCCAGCGGACAGGGCCCCTACGAGCAGTACTTC. Residues: CASGQGPYEQYF.

The chain links TRBV29-1 to TRBJ2-7; D is unresolved. The DNA matches TRBJ2-5 better at its end, which makes the J call doubtful. The CDR3 totals 12 residues. Germline V CDR1 and CDR2: SQVTM, ANQGSEA. CDR3 bases: TGCAGCGTGCAACCACGTCGCGAGACCCAGTACTTC. This encodes CSVQPRRETQYF.

This chain links TRBV23-1 with TRBJ2-3; D is possibly TRBD1 (5 bases). TRBV23-1 is an open reading frame, and its role is uncertain. This CDR3 has 15 residues. V gave up 7 bases and J gave up 2 bases, with 16 bases separating them. CDR3 protein: CASTSGHPITDTQYF. As DNA, the CDR3 is TGCGCCAGCACGTCCGGACACCCAATCACAGATACGCAGTATTTT.

V gene TRBV7-8 combines with J gene TRBJ2-4; 8 nucleotides match TRBD1. V was clipped by 5 bases and J by 2 bases; unmatched bases: 11. The germline V gene encodes CDR1 SGHVS and CDR2 FQNEAQ. The CDR3 length is 17 residues. DNA for the CDR3: TGTGCCAGCAGCCCTAAGGACAGGGTCCTTTCCAAAAACATTCAGTACTTC. Translated, it gives CASSPKDRVLSKNIQYF.